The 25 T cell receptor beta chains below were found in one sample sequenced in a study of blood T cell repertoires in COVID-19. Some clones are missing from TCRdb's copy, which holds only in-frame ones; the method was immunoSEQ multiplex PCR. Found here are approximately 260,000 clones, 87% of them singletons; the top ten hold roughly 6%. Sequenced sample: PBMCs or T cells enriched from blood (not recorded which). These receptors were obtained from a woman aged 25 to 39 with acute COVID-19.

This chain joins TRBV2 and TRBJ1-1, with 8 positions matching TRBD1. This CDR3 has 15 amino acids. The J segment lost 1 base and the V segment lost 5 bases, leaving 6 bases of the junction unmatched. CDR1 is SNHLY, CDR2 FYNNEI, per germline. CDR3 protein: CASSQGTGWNTEAFF. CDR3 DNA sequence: TGTGCCAGCAGTCAGGGGACAGGTTGGAACACTGAAGCTTTCTTT.

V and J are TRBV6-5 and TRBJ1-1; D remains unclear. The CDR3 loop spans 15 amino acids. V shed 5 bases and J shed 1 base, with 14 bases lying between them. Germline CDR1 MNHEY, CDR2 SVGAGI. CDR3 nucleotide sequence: TGTGCCAGCAGTCCCCCTTACCAGAAGAACACTGAAGCTTTCTTT. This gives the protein CASSPPYQKNTEAFF.

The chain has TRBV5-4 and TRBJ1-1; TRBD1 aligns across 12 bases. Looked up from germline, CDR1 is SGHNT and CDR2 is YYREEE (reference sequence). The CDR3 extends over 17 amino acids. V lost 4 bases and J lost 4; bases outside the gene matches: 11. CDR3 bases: TGTGCCAGCAGCGATGGGGACAGGGGGCGGGATAGCACTGAAGCTTTCTTT. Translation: CASSDGDRGRDSTEAFF. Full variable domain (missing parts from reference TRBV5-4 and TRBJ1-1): ETGVTQSPTHLIKTRGQQVTLRCSSQSGHNTVSWYQQALGQGPQFIFQYYREEENGRGNFPPRFSGLQFPNYSSELNVNALELDDSALYLCASSDGDRGRDSTEAFFGQGTRLTVV.

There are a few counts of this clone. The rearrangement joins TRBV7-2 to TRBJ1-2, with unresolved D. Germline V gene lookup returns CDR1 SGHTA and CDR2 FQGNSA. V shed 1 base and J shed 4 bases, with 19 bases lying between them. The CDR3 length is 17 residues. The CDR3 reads CASSLDRVRHQRYGYTF. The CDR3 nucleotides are TGTGCCAGCAGCTTAGATCGGGTGAGGCATCAACGCTATGGCTACACCTTC.

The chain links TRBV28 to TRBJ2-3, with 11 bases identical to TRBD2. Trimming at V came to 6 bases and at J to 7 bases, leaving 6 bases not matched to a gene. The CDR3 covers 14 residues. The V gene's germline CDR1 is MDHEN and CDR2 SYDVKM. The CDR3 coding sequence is TGTGCCAGCAGGCTAGCGGGAGGAAGGTATACGCAGTATTTT. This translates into CASRLAGGRYTQYF.

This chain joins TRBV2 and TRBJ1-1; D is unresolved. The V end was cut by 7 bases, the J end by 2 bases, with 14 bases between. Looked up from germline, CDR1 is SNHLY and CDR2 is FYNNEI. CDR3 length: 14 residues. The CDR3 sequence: CASTRQLLNTEAFF. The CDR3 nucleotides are TGTGCCAGCACGAGGCAGCTCCTAAACACTGAAGCTTTCTTT.

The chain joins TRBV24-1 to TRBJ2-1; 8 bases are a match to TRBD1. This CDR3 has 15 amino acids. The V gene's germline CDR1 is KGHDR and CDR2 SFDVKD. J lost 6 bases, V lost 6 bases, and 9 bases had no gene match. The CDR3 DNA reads TGTGCCACCAGTTCCACCTATGGGACAGGCAATGAGCAGTTCTTC. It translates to CATSSTYGTGNEQFF.

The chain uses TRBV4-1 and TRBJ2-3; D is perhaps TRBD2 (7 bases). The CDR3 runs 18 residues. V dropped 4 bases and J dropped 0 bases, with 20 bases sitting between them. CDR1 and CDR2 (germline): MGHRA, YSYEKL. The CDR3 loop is CASSRAPPGGSSTDTQYF. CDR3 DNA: TGCGCCAGCAGCCGCGCCCCCCCGGGGGGCTCTAGCACAGATACGCAGTATTTT.

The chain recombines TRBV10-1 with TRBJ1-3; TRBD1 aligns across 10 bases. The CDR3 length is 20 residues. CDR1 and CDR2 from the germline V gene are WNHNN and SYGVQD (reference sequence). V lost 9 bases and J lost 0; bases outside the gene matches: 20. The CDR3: CARIGSSGQGPDDSGNTIYF. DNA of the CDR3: TGCGCCAGGATTGGTTCTTCGGGACAGGGGCCGGACGACTCTGGAAACACCATATATTTT.

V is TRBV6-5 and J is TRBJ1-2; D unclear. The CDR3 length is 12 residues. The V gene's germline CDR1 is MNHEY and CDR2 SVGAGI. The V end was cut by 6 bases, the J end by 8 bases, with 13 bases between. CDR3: CASRAPEMGYTF. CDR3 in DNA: TGTGCCAGCAGGGCCCCCGAAATGGGCTACACCTTC.

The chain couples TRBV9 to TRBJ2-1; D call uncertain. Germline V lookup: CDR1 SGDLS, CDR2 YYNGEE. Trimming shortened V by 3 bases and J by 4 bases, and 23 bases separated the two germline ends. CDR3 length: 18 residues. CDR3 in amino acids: CASSGRGEFGQRYNEQFF. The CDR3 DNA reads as TGTGCCAGCAGCGGTCGAGGAGAGTTTGGTCAGAGGTACAATGAGCAGTTCTTC.

CDR3 in DNA: TGCAGTGCTAGTCCGACAGGTCCTTGGGGGGAGCTGTTTTTT. It yields the protein CSASPTGPWGELFF. The J gene is TRBJ2-2, the V gene TRBV20-1; weak D call: TRBD1 (6 bases). Germline V gene sequence: CDR1 DFQATT, CDR2 SNEGSKA (reference sequence). The CDR3 loop spans 14 amino acids. V was clipped by 3 bases and J by 8 bases, with 16 bases between them.

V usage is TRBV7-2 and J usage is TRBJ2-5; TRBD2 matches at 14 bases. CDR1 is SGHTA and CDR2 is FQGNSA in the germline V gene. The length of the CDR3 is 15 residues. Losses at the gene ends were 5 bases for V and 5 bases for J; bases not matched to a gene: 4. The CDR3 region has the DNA TGTGCCAGCAGCCCGACTAGCGGGAGGGGGGAGACCCAGTACTTC. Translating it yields CASSPTSGRGETQYF.

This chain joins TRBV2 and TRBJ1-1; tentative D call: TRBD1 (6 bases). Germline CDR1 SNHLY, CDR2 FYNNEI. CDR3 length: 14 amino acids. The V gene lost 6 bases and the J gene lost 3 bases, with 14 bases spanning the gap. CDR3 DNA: TGTGCCAGCAGGGACTCCGGACAGCACACTGAAGCTTTCTTT. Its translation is CASRDSGQHTEAFF.

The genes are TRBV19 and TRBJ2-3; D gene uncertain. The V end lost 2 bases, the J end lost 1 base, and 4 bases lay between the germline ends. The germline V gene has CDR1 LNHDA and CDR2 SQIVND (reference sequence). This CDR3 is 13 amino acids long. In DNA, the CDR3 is TGTGCCAGTAGTATACTCGGCACAGATACGCAGTATTTT. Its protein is CASSILGTDTQYF.

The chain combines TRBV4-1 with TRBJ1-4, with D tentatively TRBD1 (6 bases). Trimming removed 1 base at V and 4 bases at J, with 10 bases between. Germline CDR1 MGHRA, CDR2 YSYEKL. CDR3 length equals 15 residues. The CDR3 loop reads CASSQVRQVNEKLFF. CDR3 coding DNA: TGCGCCAGCAGCCAAGTCAGACAGGTTAATGAAAAACTGTTTTTT.

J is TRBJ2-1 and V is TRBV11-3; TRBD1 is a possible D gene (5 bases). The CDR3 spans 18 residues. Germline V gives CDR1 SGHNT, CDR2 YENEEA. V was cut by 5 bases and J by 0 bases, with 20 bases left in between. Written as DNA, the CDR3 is TGTGCCAGCAGCCCAGGGCCATTAACCCCGAGCTCCTACAATGAGCAGTTCTTC. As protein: CASSPGPLTPSSYNEQFF.

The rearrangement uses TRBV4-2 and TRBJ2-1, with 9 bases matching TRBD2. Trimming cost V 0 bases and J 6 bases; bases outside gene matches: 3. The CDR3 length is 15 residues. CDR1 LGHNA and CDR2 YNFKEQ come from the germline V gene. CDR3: CASSQDAGGRNEQFF. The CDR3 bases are TGTGCCAGCAGCCAAGACGCGGGGGGGCGCAATGAGCAGTTCTTC.

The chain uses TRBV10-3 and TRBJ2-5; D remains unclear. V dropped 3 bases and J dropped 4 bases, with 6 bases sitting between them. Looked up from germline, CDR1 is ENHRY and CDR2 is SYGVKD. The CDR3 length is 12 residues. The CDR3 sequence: CAISDMRETQYF. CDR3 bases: TGTGCCATCAGTGACATGAGAGAGACCCAGTACTTC.

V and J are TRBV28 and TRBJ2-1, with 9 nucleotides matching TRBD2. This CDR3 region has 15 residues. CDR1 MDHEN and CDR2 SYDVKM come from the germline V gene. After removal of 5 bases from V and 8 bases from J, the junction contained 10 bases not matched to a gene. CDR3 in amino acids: CASSPFASGTDEQFF. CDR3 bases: TGTGCCAGCAGTCCCTTCGCTAGCGGGACCGATGAGCAGTTCTTC.

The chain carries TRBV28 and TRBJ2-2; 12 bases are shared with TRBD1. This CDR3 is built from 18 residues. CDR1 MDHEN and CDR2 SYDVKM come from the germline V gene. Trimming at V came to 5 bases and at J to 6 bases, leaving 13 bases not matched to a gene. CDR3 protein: CASSPTPGTGGAPGELFF. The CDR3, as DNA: TGTGCCAGCAGTCCGACTCCTGGGACAGGGGGCGCTCCCGGGGAGCTGTTTTTT.

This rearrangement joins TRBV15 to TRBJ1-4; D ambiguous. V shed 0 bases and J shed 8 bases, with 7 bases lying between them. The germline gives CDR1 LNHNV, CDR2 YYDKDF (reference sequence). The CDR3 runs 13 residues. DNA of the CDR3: TGTGCCACCAGCAGAGATCAGTCGGAAAAACTGTTTTTT. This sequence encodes CATSRDQSEKLFF.

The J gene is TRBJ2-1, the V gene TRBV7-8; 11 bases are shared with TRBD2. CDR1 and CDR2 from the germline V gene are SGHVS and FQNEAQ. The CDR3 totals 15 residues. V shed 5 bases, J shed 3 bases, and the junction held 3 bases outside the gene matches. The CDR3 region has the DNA TGTGCCAGCAGCCTTAGCGGGGGGGTCTACAATGAGCAGTTCTTC. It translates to CASSLSGGVYNEQFF.

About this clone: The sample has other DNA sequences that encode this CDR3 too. The CDR3 DNA sequence: TGTGCCAGCAGCTCCTCAGGTGGCTACACCTTC. This gives the protein CASSSSGGYTF. The J gene is TRBJ1-2, the V gene TRBV7-9; D unclear. Trimming took 4 bases from V and 7 from J, leaving 7 bases between them. The V gene's germline CDR1 is SEHNR and CDR2 FQNEAQ (reference sequence). This CDR3 is 11 amino acids long.

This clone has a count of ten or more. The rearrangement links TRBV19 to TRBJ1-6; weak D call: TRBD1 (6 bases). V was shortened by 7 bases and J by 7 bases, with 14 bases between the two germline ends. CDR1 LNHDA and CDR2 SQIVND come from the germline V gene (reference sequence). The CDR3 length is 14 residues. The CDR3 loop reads CASTEGGYNSPLHF. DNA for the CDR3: TGTGCCAGTACCGAGGGGGGGTACAATTCACCCCTCCACTTT.